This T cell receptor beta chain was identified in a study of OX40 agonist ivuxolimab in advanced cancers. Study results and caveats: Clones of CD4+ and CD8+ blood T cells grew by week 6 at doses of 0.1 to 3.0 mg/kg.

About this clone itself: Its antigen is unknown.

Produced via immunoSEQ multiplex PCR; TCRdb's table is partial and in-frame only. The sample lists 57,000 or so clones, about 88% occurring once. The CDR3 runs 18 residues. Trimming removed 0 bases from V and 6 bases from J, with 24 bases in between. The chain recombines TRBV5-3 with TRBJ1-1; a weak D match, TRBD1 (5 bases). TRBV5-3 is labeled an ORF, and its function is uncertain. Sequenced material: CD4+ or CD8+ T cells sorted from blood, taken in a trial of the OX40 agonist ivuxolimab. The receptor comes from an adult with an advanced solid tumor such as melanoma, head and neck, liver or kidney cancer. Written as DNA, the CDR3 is TGTGCCAGAAGCTTGGTCCCGTGGGTTCCCCCACAGGTATCTGAAGCTTTCTTT. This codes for CARSLVPWVPPQVSEAFF.